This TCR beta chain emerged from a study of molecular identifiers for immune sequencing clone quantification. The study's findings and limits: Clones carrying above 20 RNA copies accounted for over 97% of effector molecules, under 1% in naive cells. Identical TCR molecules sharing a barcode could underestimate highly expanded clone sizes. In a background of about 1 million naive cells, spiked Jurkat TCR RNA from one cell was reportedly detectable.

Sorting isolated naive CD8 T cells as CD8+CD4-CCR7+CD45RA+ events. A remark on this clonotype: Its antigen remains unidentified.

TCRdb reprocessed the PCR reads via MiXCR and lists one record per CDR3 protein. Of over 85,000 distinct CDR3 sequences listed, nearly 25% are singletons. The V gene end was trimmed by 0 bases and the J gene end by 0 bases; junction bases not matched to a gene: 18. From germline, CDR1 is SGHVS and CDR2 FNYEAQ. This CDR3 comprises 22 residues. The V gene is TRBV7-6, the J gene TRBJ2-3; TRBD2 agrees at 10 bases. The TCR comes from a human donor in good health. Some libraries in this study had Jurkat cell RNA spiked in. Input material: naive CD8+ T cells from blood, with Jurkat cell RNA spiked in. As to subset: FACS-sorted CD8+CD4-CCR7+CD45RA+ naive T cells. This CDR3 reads CASSLATVAGASGSPSTDTQYF. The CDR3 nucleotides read TGTGCCAGCAGCTTAGCGACGGTGGCGGGGGCTAGCGGGAGTCCTAGCACAGATACGCAGTATTTT.